Listed here are 10 T cell receptor beta chains from one sample, sequenced in a study of blood T cell repertoires in COVID-19. Profiled with immunoSEQ multiplex PCR; TCRdb holds only in-frame clones, not every one. The profile shows 200,000 to 250,000 clones, around 85% of them singletons. Sequencing was performed on peripheral blood. All receptors come from a woman aged 45-65 years with acute or convalescent COVID-19.

The chain couples TRBV5-8 to TRBJ2-5, with 7 bases fitting TRBD1. From germline, CDR1 is SGHTS and CDR2 YDEGEE. After removal of 0 bases from V and 6 bases from J, the junction contained 2 bases not matched to a gene. This CDR3 contains 13 residues. CDR3 sequence reads: CASSLDRGKTQYF. The DNA of the CDR3 is TGTGCCAGCAGCTTGGACAGGGGAAAGACCCAGTACTTC.

The CDR3 DNA is TGTGCCAGCACGGTAGCGCAGGGGTGGACTGAAGCTTTCTTT. Amino acids: CASTVAQGWTEAFF. The chain is built from TRBV27 and TRBJ1-1; D might be TRBD1 (6 bases). The CDR3 loop spans 14 amino acids. The germline V and J ends were trimmed by 7 bases and 5 bases, with 17 bases remaining between them. The germline V gene encodes CDR1 MNHEY and CDR2 SMNVEV (reference sequence).

This rearrangement joins TRBV12-3 or TRBV12-4 to TRBJ1-6; D gene unclear. Trimming removed 6 bases from V and 7 bases from J, with 4 bases in between. The CDR3 consists of 11 residues. The CDR3 reads CASRSNSPLHF. In DNA, the CDR3 is TGTGCCAGCAGGTCAAATTCACCCCTCCACTTT.

The gene calls are TRBV6-1 and TRBJ1-2, with 7 bases identical to TRBD1. Losses at the gene ends were 0 bases for V and 4 bases for J; bases not matched to a gene: 5. The CDR3 covers 15 residues. Germline V lookup: CDR1 MNHNS, CDR2 SASEGT. CDR3 protein: CASSEAETGPYGYTF. In DNA form, the CDR3 reads TGTGCCAGCAGTGAAGCTGAGACAGGGCCCTATGGCTACACCTTC.

This rearrangement joins TRBV29-1 to TRBJ2-2; D remains unclear. This CDR3 is built from 13 residues. Germline CDR1 reads SQVTM; CDR2 reads ANQGSEA. Trimming took off 3 bases at V and 0 bases at J, with 5 bases between the two ends. DNA of the CDR3: TGCAGCGTTGACAGAACGAACACCGGGGAGCTGTTTTTT. It yields the protein CSVDRTNTGELFF.

The sample holds one count of this clone. The chain is built from TRBV7-9 and TRBJ2-1; TRBD2 matches at 10 bases. Losses at the gene ends were 3 bases for V and 9 bases for J; bases not matched to a gene: 5. CDR1 and CDR2 from the germline V gene are SEHNR and FQNEAQ (reference sequence). The CDR3 consists of 14 residues. Written as DNA, the CDR3 is TGTGCCAGCAGCTTTACCGGGACTAGCGTTGAGCAGTTCTTC. Residues: CASSFTGTSVEQFF. Filled out from reference TRBV7-9 and TRBJ2-1, the complete variable domain reads DTGVSQNPRHKITKRGQNVTFRCDPISEHNRLYWYRQTLGQGPEFLTYFQNEAQLEKSRLLSDRFSAERPKGSFSTLEIQRTEQGDSAMYLCASSFTGTSVEQFFGPGTRLTVL.

The chain employs TRBV6-1 and TRBJ2-7; 8 nucleotides line up with TRBD1. Trimming took 3 bases from V and 5 from J; bases not matched to a gene: 6. This CDR3 has 14 residues. Looked up from germline, CDR1 is MNHNS and CDR2 is SASEGT. CDR3 sequence reads: CASSDMQGADEQYF. CDR3 DNA sequence: TGTGCCAGCAGTGATATGCAGGGGGCAGACGAGCAGTACTTC.

V and J are TRBV27 and TRBJ2-1, with 11 nucleotides matching TRBD1. Looked up from germline, CDR1 is MNHEY and CDR2 is SMNVEV (reference sequence). The V and J ends lost 8 bases and 6 bases, in that order; junction bases with no gene match: 6. The CDR3 consists of 14 residues. Written as DNA, the CDR3 is TGTGCCAGCGGAACCGGGACAGGGGGCAATGAGCAGTTCTTC. The encoded protein is CASGTGTGGNEQFF.

The chain links TRBV27 to TRBJ2-3; 13 bases map to TRBD2. The junction had 5 bases not matched to a gene; V was cut back by 7 bases and J by 4 bases. This CDR3 comprises 15 residues. The V gene's germline CDR1 is MNHEY and CDR2 SMNVEV (reference sequence). CDR3 sequence (DNA): TGTGCCAGCATCCCACTAGCGGGGGGGGCAGATACGCAGTATTTT. Translated: CASIPLAGGADTQYF.

This chain links TRBV30 with TRBJ2-7, with D perhaps matching TRBD1 (6 bases). This CDR3 comprises 14 residues. V gave up 5 bases and J gave up 0 bases, with 14 bases separating them. From germline, CDR1 is GTSNPN and CDR2 SVGIG (reference sequence). The DNA for the CDR3 is TGTGCCTGGGGCCAGACAGGACCCTCCTACGAGCAGTACTTC. It codes for CAWGQTGPSYEQYF. Full variable domain (outside the CDR3, taken from reference TRBV30 and TRBJ2-7): SQTIHQWPATLVQPVGSPLSLECTVEGTSNPNLYWYRQAAGRGLQLLFYSVGIGQISSEVPQNLSASRPQDRQFILSSKKLLLSDSGFYLCAWGQTGPSYEQYFGPGTRLTVT.